The table lists the clone carrying this T cell receptor beta chain with a few counts. The iRepertoire nested amplicon-rescue multiplex PCR amplified TCR alpha and beta CDR3s from RNA. TCRdb ran MiXCR on the multiplex PCR reads and lists one entry per CDR3 protein. This sample carries roughly 350,000 distinct CDR3 sequences, more than 35% of them seen once, and the ten largest clones take approximately 12%. The data were taken from a study of glioma-infiltrating T cells. From germline, CDR1 is MNHEY and CDR2 SMNVEV (reference sequence). The CDR3 is 16 amino acids. Trimming pared 6 bases from V and 6 bases from J, leaving 23 bases between.

The clonotype originates from a human donor with low-grade glioma or glioblastoma, undergoing nonglioma brain surgery, or in good health (not recorded which). The sequenced sample was glioma tissue, nonneoplastic brain tissue, or PBMCs (not recorded which). This rearrangement joins TRBV27 to TRBJ1-2, with D maybe TRBD1 (6 bases). The CDR3 DNA reads as TGTGCCAGCAGCCCAGAGGCCCTTGACAGGAGAAATGGCTACACCTTC. This encodes CASSPEALDRRNGYTF.